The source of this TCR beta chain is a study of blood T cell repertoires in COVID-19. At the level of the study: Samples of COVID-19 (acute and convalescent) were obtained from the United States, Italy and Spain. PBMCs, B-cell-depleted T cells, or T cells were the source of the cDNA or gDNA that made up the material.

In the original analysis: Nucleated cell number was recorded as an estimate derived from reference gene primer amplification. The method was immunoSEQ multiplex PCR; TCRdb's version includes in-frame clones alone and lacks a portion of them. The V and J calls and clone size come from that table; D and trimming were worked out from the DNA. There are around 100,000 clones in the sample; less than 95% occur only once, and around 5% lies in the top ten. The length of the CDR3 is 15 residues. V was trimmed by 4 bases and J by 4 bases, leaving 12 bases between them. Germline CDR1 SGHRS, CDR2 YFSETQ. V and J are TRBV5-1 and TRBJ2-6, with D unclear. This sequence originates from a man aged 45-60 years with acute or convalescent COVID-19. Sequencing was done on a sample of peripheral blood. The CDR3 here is CASSPAVAGANVLTF. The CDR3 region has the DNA TGCGCCAGCAGCCCGGCGGTAGCAGGGGCCAACGTCCTGACTTTC.